These 22 T cell receptor beta chains were sequenced from one sample in a study of Graves' ophthalmopathy and Graves' hyperthyroidism. RNA transcripts yielded amplified TCR beta CDR3 regions. In the first round, RT-PCR was carried out with HTBI primers, and a multiplex PCR formed the second round. A single record per CDR3 protein comes from TCRdb applying MiXCR to the multiplex PCR reads. The data hold some 160,000 distinct CDR3 sequences, with 39% observed a single time. Source material: peripheral blood. The receptors shown here come from a man aged 25 to 40 with Graves' ophthalmopathy.

This chain uses TRBV28 with TRBJ1-2; 7 nucleotides align to TRBD1. Germline V gives CDR1 MDHEN, CDR2 SYDVKM. V shed 2 bases, J shed 5 bases, and the junction held 2 bases outside the gene matches. CDR3 length: 13 amino acids. The CDR3 spells CASSLPGGYGYTF. Written as DNA, the CDR3 is TGTGCCAGCAGTTTACCAGGGGGATATGGCTACACCTTC.

Ten or more counts support this clonotype. This chain links TRBV12-3 or TRBV12-4 with TRBJ2-2; D is undetermined. This CDR3 has 14 amino acids. V shed 1 base and J shed 1 base, with 4 bases lying between them. The CDR3 is CASSLGENTGELFF. In DNA, the CDR3 is TGTGCCAGCAGTTTAGGGGAGAACACCGGGGAGCTGTTTTTT.

There are many counts of this clonotype. This sequence joins TRBV11-2 and TRBJ2-5; 11 nucleotides agree with TRBD2. V trimming: 5 bases; J trimming: 0 bases; junction bases outside the gene matches: 8. CDR1 is SGHAT, CDR2 FQNNGV, per germline. The CDR3 is 17 amino acids. The CDR3 is CASSPLAGGGYQETQYF. CDR3 coding DNA: TGTGCCAGCAGCCCCTTAGCGGGAGGGGGGTACCAAGAGACCCAGTACTTC.

This clonotype was counted ten times or more. The V and J genes are TRBV12-3 or TRBV12-4 and TRBJ2-5; a weak D match, TRBD2 (5 bases). Between the trimmed V and J ends, which lost 6 bases and 5 bases, there was a span of 10 bases. CDR3 size: 12 residues. The CDR3 region is CASSFSGETQYF. DNA of the CDR3: TGTGCCAGCAGCTTCAGCGGTGAGACCCAGTACTTC.

The chain combines TRBV7-2 with TRBJ2-4; D uncertain. The CDR3 consists of 15 residues. Trimming pared 5 bases from V and 2 bases from J, leaving 13 bases between. The germline V gene encodes CDR1 SGHTA and CDR2 FQGNSA. In nucleotides, the CDR3 is TGTGCCAGCAGCCCCCGGTGGGCGACCAAAAACATTCAGTACTTC. This codes for CASSPRWATKNIQYF.

The chain recombines TRBV6-1 with TRBJ1-3; D not resolved. V gave up 2 bases and J gave up 1 base, with 6 bases separating them. CDR1 MNHNS and CDR2 SASEGT come from the germline V gene. CDR3 length: 14 residues. The CDR3 bases are TGTGCCAGCAGTGAAATCGGGTCTGGAAACACCATATATTTT. Protein: CASSEIGSGNTIYF.

This clonotype was picked up many times. The chain has TRBV29-1 and TRBJ1-1, with 9 bases fitting TRBD1. Germline V gives CDR1 SQVTM, CDR2 ANQGSEA. V was clipped by 6 bases and J by 7 bases; unmatched bases: 9. This CDR3 has 13 amino acids. The CDR3 spells CSVDTGGEIEAFF. The CDR3 DNA reads TGCAGCGTAGATACAGGGGGCGAGATTGAAGCTTTCTTT.

V and J are TRBV12-5 and TRBJ1-1; D unresolved. The germline CDR1 and CDR2 sequences are LGHNT and FRNRAP. The CDR3 consists of 14 residues. V lost 5 bases, J lost 0 bases, and 10 bases lay in between. The CDR3 protein is CASGKGRMNTEAFF. The CDR3, as DNA: TGTGCTAGTGGTAAAGGGCGGATGAACACTGAAGCTTTCTTT.

This clonotype was recorded many times. This chain uses TRBV20-1 with TRBJ1-6; TRBD1 might be the D (6 bases). The CDR3 runs 13 residues. CDR1 is DFQATT and CDR2 is SNEGSKA in the germline V gene (reference sequence). Deletions cut 3 bases from V and 7 bases from J, with 10 bases between. CDR3 sequence: CSARGAGNSPLHF. As DNA, the CDR3 is TGCAGTGCTAGGGGGGCCGGAAATTCACCCCTCCACTTT.

This clonotype occurred a few times. The chain couples TRBV6-1 to TRBJ1-2; D ambiguous. Germline assignment: CDR1 MNHNS and CDR2 SASEGT. The CDR3 is 13 residues long. Trimming pared 6 bases from V and 4 bases from J, leaving 12 bases between. This CDR3 is CASSSGFPYGYTF. The CDR3 DNA follows: TGTGCCAGCAGCTCAGGATTTCCCTATGGCTACACCTTC.

This clonotype was seen ten or more times. The chain is built from TRBV6-2 or TRBV6-3 and TRBJ2-7; TRBD1 aligns across 9 bases. V dropped 10 bases and J dropped 4; count of bases not matched to a gene: 2. The CDR3 loop spans 11 amino acids. Germline CDR1 and CDR2: MNHEY and SVGEGT. This CDR3 reads CATGTGYEQYF. The CDR3 DNA reads TGTGCCACCGGGACAGGGTACGAGCAGTACTTC.

The chain couples TRBV12-3 or TRBV12-4 to TRBJ1-2; tentative D call: TRBD1 (6 bases). The CDR3 loop spans 15 amino acids. V was shortened by 3 bases and J by 2 bases, with 13 bases between the two germline ends. DNA of the CDR3: TGTGCCAGCAGTTTCTCGGGGGCGTCAAACTATGGCTACACCTTC. Its protein is CASSFSGASNYGYTF.

This clonotype showed up many times. J is TRBJ1-1 and V is TRBV28, with a possible D match to TRBD1 (5 bases). In germline, CDR1 is MDHEN, CDR2 SYDVKM. This CDR3 comprises 12 residues. Trimming took 4 bases from V and 13 from J, leaving 16 bases between them. The CDR3 DNA reads TGTGCCAGCAGTTCACGCCAGGGTAAAAGTTTCTTT. Its protein is CASSSRQGKSFF. The full variable domain, with the rest looked up from reference TRBV28 and TRBJ1-1, is DVKVTQSSRYLVKRTGEKVFLECVQDMDHENMFWYRQDPGLGLRLIYFSYDVKMKEKGDIPEGYSVSREKKERFSLILESASTNQTSMYLCASSSRQGKSFFGQGTRLTVV.

This clonotype was seen ten or more times. The chain employs TRBV25-1 and TRBJ2-7, with D unclear. Germline V CDR1 and CDR2: MGHDK, SYGVNS. V dropped 7 bases and J dropped 0 bases, with 13 bases sitting between them. The CDR3 has 14 residues. DNA of the CDR3: TGTGCCAGCAAAGGGTCACTGAGCTCCTACGAGCAGTACTTC. The encoded protein is CASKGSLSSYEQYF.

This clonotype was picked up many times. The chain employs TRBV27 and TRBJ2-5, with TRBD1 matching over 7 bases. The germline V gene encodes CDR1 MNHEY and CDR2 SMNVEV (reference sequence). The CDR3 extends over 16 amino acids. V lost 6 bases to trimming and J lost 2 bases; unmatched junction nucleotides: 12. The CDR3 reads CASSYTGVHNQETQYF. For the CDR3, the DNA is TGTGCCAGCAGCTATACAGGGGTTCATAATCAAGAGACCCAGTACTTC.

There are many counts of this clonotype. The chain joins TRBV30 to TRBJ2-7; D may be TRBD1 (6 bases). V lost 0 bases and J 6 bases, leaving 9 bases between the germline ends. Germline loops: CDR1 GTSNPN, CDR2 SVGIG (reference sequence). The CDR3 contains 12 residues. CDR3 loop: CAWSVEGVEQYF. The CDR3 coding sequence is TGTGCCTGGAGTGTAGAGGGGGTCGAGCAGTACTTC.

This clonotype was observed at least ten times. The V call is TRBV28, the J call TRBJ2-7; 8 bases agree with TRBD2. Unmatched junction bases numbered 9, after V lost 6 bases and J lost 2 bases. The V gene's germline CDR1 is MDHEN and CDR2 SYDVKM. The CDR3 has 15 amino acids. The CDR3 DNA reads TGTGCCAGCAGCAAAAGCGGGGGACCGCCCTACGAGCAGTACTTC. Protein product: CASSKSGGPPYEQYF. Together with reference TRBV28 and TRBJ2-7, the CDR3 gives the full variable domain: DVKVTQSSRYLVKRTGEKVFLECVQDMDHENMFWYRQDPGLGLRLIYFSYDVKMKEKGDIPEGYSVSREKKERFSLILESASTNQTSMYLCASSKSGGPPYEQYFGPGTRLTVT.

This clonotype showed up just once. This chain connects TRBV7-2 to TRBJ2-5; D is perhaps TRBD1 or TRBD2 (5 bases each). V dropped 3 bases and J dropped 2 bases, with 10 bases sitting between them. This CDR3 is built from 14 residues. Germline assignment: CDR1 SGHTA and CDR2 FQGNSA. The CDR3 is CASSFWGNQETQYF. The CDR3 DNA reads as TGTGCCAGCAGCTTCTGGGGGAATCAAGAGACCCAGTACTTC.

In this sample, this clonotype turned up a few times. V usage is TRBV28 and J usage is TRBJ2-7, with TRBD2 matching 9 bases. The V gene end was trimmed by 5 bases and the J gene end by 4 bases; junction bases not matched to a gene: 18. The CDR3 is 18 residues long. Germline V lookup: CDR1 MDHEN, CDR2 SYDVKM. CDR3 loop: CASSPPPSLGGRAYEQYF. The CDR3 bases are TGTGCCAGCAGTCCACCCCCTTCCCTCGGCGGGAGGGCTTACGAGCAGTACTTC.

In DNA, the CDR3 is TGTGCCAGCAGTGATGGACTAGCGGGAGGGCGGCGCTACGAGCAGTACTTC. Translation gives CASSDGLAGGRRYEQYF. V gene TRBV6-1 combines with J gene TRBJ2-7; 15 bases are shared with TRBD2. The J segment lost 3 bases and the V segment lost 3 bases, leaving 6 bases of the junction unmatched. CDR1 and CDR2 from the germline V gene are MNHNS and SASEGT. The CDR3 is 17 residues long.

This clonotype was seen ten or more times. The chain couples TRBV12-3 or TRBV12-4 to TRBJ2-7; D perhaps matches TRBD2 (6 bases). V was pared by 2 bases and J by 2 bases, with 13 bases between. The CDR3 has 15 amino acids. CDR3 coding DNA: TGTGCCAGCAGTTTAAGTATAGCGGATACCTACGAGCAGTACTTC. It specifies CASSLSIADTYEQYF.

The J gene is TRBJ1-1, the V gene TRBV12-3 or TRBV12-4; D uncertain. V lost 0 bases and J 4 bases, leaving 9 bases between the germline ends. The CDR3 contains 14 residues. Written as DNA, the CDR3 is TGTGCCAGCAGTTTAGCGCGGGAAGGCACTGAAGCTTTCTTT. It translates to CASSLAREGTEAFF.